This passage covers 23 T cell receptor beta chains from one sample sequenced in a study of a mutant IDH1 vaccine in newly diagnosed glioma. The time point: baseline, week 1 (first vaccination visit). Treatment defined: pre-vaccination baseline after standard-of-care therapy. The assay was immunoSEQ multiplex PCR, and TCRdb's table has in-frame clones only and misses some. Of 95,000 to 100,000 clones detected, over 85% appear once; the ten largest clones hold roughly 0.58%. Sequencing was performed on PBMCs, taken from a glioma patient treated with radiotherapy, temozolomide or both. The receptors here all came from a woman aged 50 to 60 with glioma.

The chain recombines TRBV5-1 with TRBJ1-1, with 11 bases fitting TRBD1. V shed 0 bases, J shed 2 bases, and the junction held 3 bases outside the gene matches. From germline, CDR1 is SGHRS and CDR2 YFSETQ. The CDR3 sequence is 16 residues long. This CDR3 is CASSLGTGGLNTEAFF. DNA of the CDR3: TGCGCCAGCAGCTTGGGGACAGGGGGCCTAAACACTGAAGCTTTCTTT.

This rearrangement joins TRBV27 to TRBJ1-6; possibly TRBD1 for D (5 bases). V lost 3 bases to trimming and J lost 1 base, with 10 bases between them. The germline V gene encodes CDR1 MNHEY and CDR2 SMNVEV (reference sequence). This CDR3 has 16 residues. In nucleotides, the CDR3 is TGTGCCAGCAGTTTTGAGGGGTTTTCCTATAATTCACCCCTCCACTTT. Translating it yields CASSFEGFSYNSPLHF.

This chain links TRBV6-5 with TRBJ2-3; 7 bases map to TRBD1. V lost 0 bases to trimming and J lost 2 bases; unmatched junction nucleotides: 2. The germline gives CDR1 MNHEY, CDR2 SVGAGI. The length of the CDR3 is 15 residues. The DNA of the CDR3 is TGTGCCAGCAGTTACTCGGGACAGATCACAGATACGCAGTATTTT. Translating it yields CASSYSGQITDTQYF.

This clone was observed many times. The chain links TRBV2 to TRBJ2-6, with D perhaps matching TRBD2 (6 bases). Deletions cut 7 bases from V and 4 bases from J, with 14 bases between. CDR1 is SNHLY, CDR2 FYNNEI, per germline. The CDR3 is made up of 15 amino acids. As DNA, the CDR3 is TGTGCCAGCAAGGGAGGAGGGCCAGGGGCCAACGTCCTGACTTTC. Residues: CASKGGGPGANVLTF.

This CDR3 reads CASSLRTTEQFF. For the CDR3, the DNA is TGTGCCAGCAGCCTAAGGACGACTGAGCAGTTCTTC. The chain combines TRBV9 with TRBJ2-1, with D hard to call. Germline lookup yields CDR1 SGDLS and CDR2 YYNGEE. Trimming removed 4 bases at V and 9 bases at J, with 11 bases between. The CDR3 length is 12 residues.

The rearrangement links TRBV29-1 to TRBJ1-2; D might be TRBD1 (6 bases). Germline CDR1 SQVTM, CDR2 ANQGSEA. This CDR3 contains 13 residues. V lost 3 bases and J lost 8, with 16 bases in between. The CDR3 loop is CSVEGPRGMGYTF. The CDR3 nucleotides are TGCAGCGTTGAGGGCCCGAGGGGGATGGGCTACACCTTC.

This clone was recorded only once. Other DNA sequences within the sample encode an identical CDR3. The genes are TRBV9 and TRBJ2-1; D might be TRBD2 (5 bases). Trimming left V 0 bases short and J 0 bases short, with 7 bases between. Germline V gives CDR1 SGDLS, CDR2 YYNGEE. The CDR3 contains 15 residues. The CDR3 loop is CASSVGTSSYNEQFF. CDR3 nucleotides: TGTGCCAGCAGCGTAGGGACTTCCTCCTACAATGAGCAGTTCTTC.

This clone has just one count. The chain is built from TRBV7-9 and TRBJ1-2; possible D gene TRBD1, 6 bases. The CDR3 length is 13 residues. Germline values: CDR1 SEHNR, CDR2 FQNEAQ (reference sequence). The V end was cut by 0 bases, the J end by 8 bases, with 10 bases between. CDR3: CASSLAGGKGYTF. CDR3 bases: TGTGCCAGCAGCTTAGCAGGGGGTAAGGGCTACACCTTC.

This chain's CDR3 is CASSLVGGPPTDTQYF. CDR3 in DNA: TGTGCCAGCAGCTTAGTTGGGGGGCCACCCACAGATACGCAGTATTTT. The chain carries TRBV7-2 and TRBJ2-3; TRBD1 or TRBD2 may be the D gene (6 bases each). The germline gives CDR1 SGHTA, CDR2 FQGNSA. V gave up 1 base and J gave up 2 bases, with 13 bases separating them. There are 16 residues in the CDR3.

The V call is TRBV6-5, the J call TRBJ2-3; D is unclear. Germline CDR1 is MNHEY and CDR2 is SVGAGI. The length of the CDR3 is 13 residues. The germline V and J ends were trimmed by 0 bases and 6 bases, with 7 bases remaining between them. CDR3 DNA sequence: TGTGCCAGCAGTTACTCTCCGACGGATACGCAGTATTTT. This codes for CASSYSPTDTQYF.

This clone was seen only a few times. This chain connects TRBV5-1 to TRBJ1-1, with no clear D. V dropped 2 bases and J dropped 1 base, with 15 bases sitting between them. Germline CDR1 and CDR2: SGHRS and YFSETQ. The CDR3 spans 16 residues. The CDR3 DNA reads as TGCGCCAGCAGCTTAGGGCGGGCACCCAGGAACACTGAAGCTTTCTTT. Encoded protein: CASSLGRAPRNTEAFF. Combining the CDR3 with reference TRBV5-1 and TRBJ1-1 gives the whole variable domain KAGVTQTPRYLIKTRGQQVTLSCSPISGHRSVSWYQQTPGQGLQFLFEYFSETQRNKGNFPGRFSGRQFSNSRSEMNVSTLELGDSALYLCASSLGRAPRNTEAFFGQGTRLTVV.

With regard to this clone: At one end the junction does not follow the germline gene, possibly because of a read error. This chain links TRBV30 with TRBJ2-5; 9 nucleotides line up with TRBD2. The DNA end lines up better with TRBJ2-7; the J call may be wrong. This CDR3 is built from 14 residues. Germline V lookup: CDR1 GTSNPN, CDR2 SVGIG (reference sequence). CDR3 nucleotide sequence: TGCGCCTGGAGTGTACTAGCGGGTTTGGGCGAGCAGTACTTC. This gives the protein CAWSVLAGLGEQYF.

The chain recombines TRBV27 with TRBJ2-2; the match to TRBD1 covers 8 bases. Trimming at V came to 5 bases and at J to 6 bases, leaving 8 bases not matched to a gene. Germline V gene data show CDR1 as MNHEY and CDR2 as SMNVEV (reference sequence). There are 15 residues in the CDR3. CDR3: CASSTAGGLAGELFF. The CDR3 nucleotides are TGTGCCAGCAGTACCGCAGGGGGCCTCGCCGGGGAGCTGTTTTTT.

The chain has TRBV6-5 and TRBJ2-2; D uncertain. Germline V CDR1 and CDR2: MNHEY, SVGAGI. The CDR3 totals 14 residues. Trimming pared 2 bases from V and 6 bases from J, leaving 10 bases between. The CDR3 reads CASSYLRTAGELFF. In DNA, the CDR3 is TGTGCCAGCAGTTACCTCCGGACGGCCGGGGAGCTGTTTTTT.

The V and J genes are TRBV5-6 and TRBJ2-7, with 7 bases fitting TRBD2. The CDR3 contains 16 residues. Germline lookup yields CDR1 SGHDT and CDR2 YYEEEE. V dropped 0 bases and J dropped 3; count of bases not matched to a gene: 9. CDR3: CASSLAGGYGDYEQYF. CDR3 in DNA: TGTGCCAGCAGCTTGGCGGGGGGATACGGGGACTACGAGCAGTACTTC.

The gene calls are TRBV19 and TRBJ2-2; the match to TRBD1 covers 7 bases. CDR1 and CDR2 (germline): LNHDA, SQIVND (reference sequence). The CDR3 length is 18 residues. The V gene end was trimmed by 5 bases and the J gene end by 5 bases; junction bases not matched to a gene: 17. CDR3 sequence (DNA): TGTGCCAGTAGTGGCGCCCGGGGCAAGGGGGCAAAGACCGGGGAGCTGTTTTTT. Protein product: CASSGARGKGAKTGELFF. Based on the CDR3 plus reference TRBV19 and TRBJ2-2, the full variable domain is DGGITQSPKYLFRKEGQNVTLSCEQNLNHDAMYWYRQDPGQGLRLIYYSQIVNDFQKGDIAEGYSVSREKKESFPLTVTSAQKNPTAFYLCASSGARGKGAKTGELFFGEGSRLTVL.

The rearrangement uses TRBV29-1 and TRBJ2-7; D is perhaps TRBD2 (5 bases). Trimming took off 5 bases at V and 5 bases at J, with 13 bases between the two ends. This CDR3 comprises 12 residues. Germline V gene lookup returns CDR1 SQVTM and CDR2 ANQGSEA. The CDR3 region is CSVKAGLNEQYF. The CDR3 DNA is TGCAGCGTTAAGGCAGGACTGAACGAGCAGTACTTC.

This chain joins TRBV28 and TRBJ2-5; the match to TRBD1 covers 7 bases. Germline assignment: CDR1 MDHEN and CDR2 SYDVKM. V shed 6 bases and J 5 bases; nucleotides not matched to a gene: 9. The CDR3 contains 14 residues. The CDR3 here is CASRGTVDPETQYF. Here the CDR3 DNA reads TGTGCCAGCAGAGGGACAGTTGACCCGGAGACCCAGTACTTC.

The chain links TRBV7-9 to TRBJ2-7; tentative D call: TRBD2 (6 bases). The V end was cut by 5 bases, the J end by 5 bases, with 13 bases between. Per the germline V gene, CDR1 is SEHNR and CDR2 is FQNEAQ (reference sequence). The CDR3 totals 13 residues. CDR3 region: CASSPSRRDEQYF. CDR3 DNA: TGTGCCAGCAGCCCCTCCCGGAGGGACGAGCAGTACTTC.

V usage is TRBV6-1 and J usage is TRBJ2-3; TRBD2 agrees at 8 bases. CDR3 size: 16 residues. Losses at the gene ends were 2 bases for V and 5 bases for J; bases not matched to a gene: 9. Germline CDR1 MNHNS, CDR2 SASEGT. CDR3 nucleotide sequence: TGTGCCAGCAGTGAATATGCGGGAGGAGGTAGAGATACGCAGTATTTT. This translates into CASSEYAGGGRDTQYF.

This clone has a handful of counts. The chain carries TRBV12-5 and TRBJ1-1; D remains unclear. This CDR3 is built from 13 residues. Germline loops: CDR1 LGHNT, CDR2 FRNRAP. V was shortened by 1 base and J by 5 bases, with 8 bases between the two germline ends. Here the CDR3 reads CASGLEPGTEAFF. The CDR3 bases are TGTGCTAGTGGTTTGGAACCGGGGACTGAAGCTTTCTTT.

This chain links TRBV21-1 with TRBJ2-1; the table's D gene call, TRBD2, was not cross checked with the DNA. TRBV21-1 is given as a pseudogene. There are 14 residues in the CDR3. The DNA for the CDR3 is TGTGCCAGCAGCAATCTAGTTTCATACAATGAGCAGTTCTTC. The encoded protein is CASSNLVSYNEQFF.

The J gene is TRBJ2-2, the V gene TRBV2, with D unclear. Trimming stripped 5 bases from V and 6 bases from J, with 7 bases between. The CDR3 spans 12 residues. Germline CDR1 SNHLY, CDR2 FYNNEI. This CDR3 is CASSLIPGELFF. The CDR3 coding sequence is TGTGCCAGCAGTTTGATCCCCGGGGAGCTGTTTTTT.